This T cell receptor beta chain was observed in a study of cytomegalovirus exposure and HLA in healthy donors. Overall study context: An early release of data contained tens of millions of unique TCRs, which came from HLA-typed donors. Study-level points and caveats: Among TCR beta chains, those listed as cytomegalovirus-associated numbered more than 150. Researchers had no immune exposure information except CMV serostatus available. For most TCR beta V segments, an earlier analysis put the productive rate at about 87% or about 30% of the time.

The V gene lost 4 bases and the J gene lost 1 base, with 9 bases spanning the gap. The germline CDR1 and CDR2 sequences are MGHRA and YSYEKL. The CDR3 has 14 residues. PCR primers comprised 60 Vbeta and 13 Jbeta primers. The method was immunoSEQ multiplex PCR; TCRdb's version includes in-frame clones alone and lacks a portion of them. The repertoire holds some 63,000 clones, under 90% seen once, with around 4.2% in the top ten. In regard to this clone: Its antigen is currently unknown.

The rearrangement joins TRBV4-1 to TRBJ2-3, with D possibly TRBD1 on 5 matching bases. The TCR originated in a woman in her thirties or forties in good health and CMV-seronegative. The sample was PBMCs. The CDR3 coding sequence is TGCGCCAGCAGCCGAGAACAGGGCACAGATACGCAGTATTTT. Amino acids: CASSREQGTDTQYF.